This entry lists 13 T cell receptor beta chains sequenced from one sample in a study of regulatory and conventional T cells in RAG deficiency (dated by TCRdb to between 2016 and 2019). Library construction relied on the immunoSEQ multiplex PCR assay. TCRdb carries this immuneACCESS record with in-frame sequences only. Its versions omit some clonotypes, under half of them owing to an unresolved V gene in the studies checked, with the rest unexplained. Across this sample there are 25,000 to 35,000 clones, with 70% to 90% seen only once. The ten biggest clones cover 5% to 5.5% of the sample. These same data were also listed under a study on regulatory T cells. As described in the second report: The multiplex PCR relied on 52 forward TRBV primers and 13 reverse TRBJ primers, and amplification bias was corrected through assay-based and computational methods.

Specimen: CD8+ T cells sorted from blood. The receptors originated from a human donor in good health.

The chain carries TRBV6-5 and TRBJ1-6; the D is unclear. Trimming took 6 bases from V and 10 from J, leaving 13 bases between them. CDR3 length: 13 residues. Germline CDR1 MNHEY, CDR2 SVGAGI. This CDR3 is CASRPLDGSPLHF. CDR3 in DNA: TGTGCCAGCAGGCCTCTAGATGGGTCACCCCTCCACTTT.

V gene TRBV27 combines with J gene TRBJ2-3; a possible D gene is TRBD2 (6 bases). This CDR3 spans 14 amino acids. Germline V lookup: CDR1 MNHEY, CDR2 SMNVEV (reference sequence). The germline V and J ends were trimmed by 2 bases and 8 bases, with 14 bases remaining between them. CDR3 in amino acids: CASSLSRERSTQYF. Written as DNA, the CDR3 is TGTGCCAGCAGTTTAAGCCGGGAGAGAAGTACGCAGTATTTT.

The chain carries TRBV29-1 and TRBJ1-4; D gene unclear. The CDR3 covers 14 residues. The germline V and J ends were trimmed by 0 bases and 6 bases, with 11 bases remaining between them. Germline values: CDR1 SQVTM, CDR2 ANQGSEA. In nucleotides, the CDR3 is TGCAGCGTTGAAGATTTAGGAGTCGATGAAAAACTGTTTTTT. It yields the protein CSVEDLGVDEKLFF.

The chain recombines TRBV6-1 with TRBJ2-1; possibly TRBD2 for D (6 bases). V lost 3 bases, J lost 6 bases, and 12 bases lay in between. The CDR3 spans 14 residues. Looked up from germline, CDR1 is MNHNS and CDR2 is SASEGT. CDR3: CASSEGGALNEQFF. CDR3 DNA sequence: TGTGCCAGCAGTGAGGGGGGAGCCCTCAATGAGCAGTTCTTC.

The gene calls are TRBV9 and TRBJ1-6, with TRBD1 matching 7 bases. This CDR3 spans 15 amino acids. The germline CDR1 and CDR2 sequences are SGDLS and YYNGEE. With V trimmed by 3 bases and J by 9 bases, 9 bases remained unmatched. DNA for the CDR3: TGTGCCAGCAGCGACACAGGGGAAGGGCCTTCACCCCTCCACTTT. Its protein is CASSDTGEGPSPLHF.

This chain connects TRBV5-1 to TRBJ2-1; 7 bases map to TRBD1. The CDR3 spans 17 residues. Germline lookup yields CDR1 SGHRS and CDR2 YFSETQ. The V and J ends lost 4 bases and 0 bases, in that order; junction bases with no gene match: 10. CDR3: CASSIIETGSSYNEQFF. DNA for the CDR3: TGCGCCAGCAGCATTATAGAGACAGGGAGCTCCTACAATGAGCAGTTCTTC.

The genes are TRBV6-4 and TRBJ2-4, with D perhaps matching TRBD1 or TRBD2 (5 bases each). The V end lost 5 bases, the J end lost 5 bases, and 13 bases lay between the germline ends. Germline CDR1 MRHNA, CDR2 SNTAGT. The CDR3 has 14 residues. The CDR3 sequence: CASSSGLGQNIQYF. The CDR3, as DNA: TGTGCCAGCAGTTCCGGACTGGGGCAAAACATTCAGTACTTC.

The V call is TRBV27, the J call TRBJ2-7; tentative D call: TRBD2 (5 bases). This CDR3 region has 14 residues. CDR1 and CDR2 from the germline V gene are MNHEY and SMNVEV (reference sequence). Trimming shortened V by 11 bases and J by 3 bases, and 20 bases separated the two germline ends. CDR3 amino acids: CAAVDLLEFYEQYF. The CDR3 DNA follows: TGTGCCGCGGTCGATCTACTAGAGTTCTACGAGCAGTACTTC.

This chain connects TRBV10-2 to TRBJ2-3; 14 bases agree with TRBD2. This CDR3 contains 18 residues. The V gene end was trimmed by 4 bases and the J gene end by 0 bases; junction bases not matched to a gene: 6. From germline, CDR1 is WSHSY and CDR2 SAAADI. Here the CDR3 DNA reads TGCGCCAGCAGTGCCCCGGGACTAGCGGGAGCAAGCACAGATACGCAGTATTTT. Protein sequence: CASSAPGLAGASTDTQYF.

This chain joins TRBV27 and TRBJ2-2, with D perhaps matching TRBD2 (5 bases). The CDR3 length is 16 residues. CDR1 and CDR2 from the germline V gene are MNHEY and SMNVEV (reference sequence). V was shortened by 1 base and J by 0 bases, with 9 bases between the two germline ends. Written as DNA, the CDR3 is TGTGCCAGCAGTTTATTGTCCGGGGCGAACACCGGGGAGCTGTTTTTT. Translation gives CASSLLSGANTGELFF.

V and J are TRBV6-1 and TRBJ1-5; 9 positions match TRBD1. V gave up 5 bases and J gave up 7 bases; unmatched junction bases: 6. CDR1 is MNHNS, CDR2 SASEGT, per germline. This CDR3 has 14 amino acids. This CDR3 is CASSPGTGMQPQHF. The CDR3, as DNA: TGTGCCAGCAGTCCTGGGACAGGGATGCAGCCCCAGCATTTT.

The table lists this clone with a count of one. Distinct nucleotide sequences in the sample also encode this CDR3. The chain employs TRBV7-8 and TRBJ2-3; D is possibly TRBD2 (5 bases). Trimming took off 5 bases at V and 6 bases at J, with 21 bases between the two ends. Germline assignment: CDR1 SGHVS and CDR2 FQNEAQ. The CDR3 is 16 amino acids. The CDR3 loop reads CASSPMPEEATDTQYF. The CDR3 DNA follows: TGTGCCAGCAGCCCCATGCCGGAGGAAGCCACGGATACGCAGTATTTT.

This chain joins TRBV28 and TRBJ2-5, with 15 bases that match TRBD2. Per the germline V gene, CDR1 is MDHEN and CDR2 is SYDVKM. V lost 3 bases to trimming and J lost 0 bases; unmatched junction nucleotides: 11. This CDR3 spans 20 amino acids. The CDR3 reads CASSLNPGTSGGRYQETQYF. For the CDR3, the DNA is TGTGCCAGCAGTTTGAACCCCGGGACTAGCGGGGGGCGGTACCAAGAGACCCAGTACTTC.